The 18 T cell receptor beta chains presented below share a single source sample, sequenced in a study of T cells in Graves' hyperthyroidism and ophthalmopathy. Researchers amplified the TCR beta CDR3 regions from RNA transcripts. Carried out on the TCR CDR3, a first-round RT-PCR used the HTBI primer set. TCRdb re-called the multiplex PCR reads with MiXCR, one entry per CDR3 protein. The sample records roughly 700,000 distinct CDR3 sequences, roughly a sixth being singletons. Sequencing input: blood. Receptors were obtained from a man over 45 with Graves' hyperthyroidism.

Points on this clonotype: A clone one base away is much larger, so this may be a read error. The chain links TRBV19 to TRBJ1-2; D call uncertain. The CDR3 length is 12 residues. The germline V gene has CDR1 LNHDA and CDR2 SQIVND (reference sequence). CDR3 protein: CASTGGNYGHTF. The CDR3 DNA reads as TGTGCCAGTACCGGAGGGAACTATGGCCACACCTTC.

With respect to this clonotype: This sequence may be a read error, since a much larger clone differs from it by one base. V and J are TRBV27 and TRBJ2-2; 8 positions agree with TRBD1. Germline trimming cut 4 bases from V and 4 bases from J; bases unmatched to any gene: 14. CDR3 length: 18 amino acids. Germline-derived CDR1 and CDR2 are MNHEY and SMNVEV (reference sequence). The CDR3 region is CASSSLDRGPRGTGELFF. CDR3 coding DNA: TGTGCCAGCAGTTCGCTTGACAGGGGACCCCGGGGCACCGGGGAGCTGTTTTTT.

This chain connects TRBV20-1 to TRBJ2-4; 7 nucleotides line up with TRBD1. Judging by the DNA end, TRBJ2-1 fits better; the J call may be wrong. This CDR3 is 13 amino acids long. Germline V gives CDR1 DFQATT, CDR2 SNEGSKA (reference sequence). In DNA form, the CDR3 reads TGCAGTGCCCAAAGGGACAGTCAAAACATTCAGTTCTTC. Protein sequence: CSAQRDSQNIQFF.

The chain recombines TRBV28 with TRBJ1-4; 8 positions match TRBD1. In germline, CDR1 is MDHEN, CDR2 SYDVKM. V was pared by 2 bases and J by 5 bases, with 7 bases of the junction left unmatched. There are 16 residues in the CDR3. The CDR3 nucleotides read TGTGCCAGCAGTTTAGTATGGACAGGGAGGAATGAAAAACTGTTTTTT. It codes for CASSLVWTGRNEKLFF. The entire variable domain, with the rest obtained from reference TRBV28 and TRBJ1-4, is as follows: DVKVTQSSRYLVKRTGEKVFLECVQDMDHENMFWYRQDPGLGLRLIYFSYDVKMKEKGDIPEGYSVSREKKERFSLILESASTNQTSMYLCASSLVWTGRNEKLFFGSGTQLSVL.

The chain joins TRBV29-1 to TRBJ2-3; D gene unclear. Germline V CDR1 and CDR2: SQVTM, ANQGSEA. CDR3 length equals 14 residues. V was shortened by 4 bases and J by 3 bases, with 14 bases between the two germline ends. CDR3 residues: CSVVKSTWTDTQYF. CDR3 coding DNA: TGCAGCGTTGTTAAATCAACTTGGACAGATACGCAGTATTTT.

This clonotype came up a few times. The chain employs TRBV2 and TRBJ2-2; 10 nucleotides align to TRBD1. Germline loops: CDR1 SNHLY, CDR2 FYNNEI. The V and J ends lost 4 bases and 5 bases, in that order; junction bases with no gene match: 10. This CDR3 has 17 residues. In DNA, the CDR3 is TGTGCCAGCAGTGGATACCGGACAGGGGGGACAACCGGGGAGCTGTTTTTT. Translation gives CASSGYRTGGTTGELFF.

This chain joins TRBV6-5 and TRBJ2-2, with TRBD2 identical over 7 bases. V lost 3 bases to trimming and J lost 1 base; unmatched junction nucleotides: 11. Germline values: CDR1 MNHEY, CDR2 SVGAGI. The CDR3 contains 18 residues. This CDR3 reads CASSYGLGERENTGELFF. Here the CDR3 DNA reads TGTGCCAGCAGTTATGGTCTGGGGGAGCGGGAGAACACCGGGGAGCTGTTTTTT.

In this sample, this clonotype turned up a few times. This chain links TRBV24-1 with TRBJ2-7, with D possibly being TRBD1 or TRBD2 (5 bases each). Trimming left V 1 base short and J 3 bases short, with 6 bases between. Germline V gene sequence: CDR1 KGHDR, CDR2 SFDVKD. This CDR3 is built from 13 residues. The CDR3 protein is CATSDFGGYEQYF. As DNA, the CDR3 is TGTGCCACCAGTGATTTTGGGGGCTACGAGCAGTACTTC.

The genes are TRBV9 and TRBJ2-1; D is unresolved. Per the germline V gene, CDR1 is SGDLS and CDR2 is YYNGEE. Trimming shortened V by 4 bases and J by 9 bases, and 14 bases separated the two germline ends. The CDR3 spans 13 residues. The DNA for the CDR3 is TGTGCCAGCAGCCCCCACCCCACCAGTGAGCAGTTCTTC. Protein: CASSPHPTSEQFF.

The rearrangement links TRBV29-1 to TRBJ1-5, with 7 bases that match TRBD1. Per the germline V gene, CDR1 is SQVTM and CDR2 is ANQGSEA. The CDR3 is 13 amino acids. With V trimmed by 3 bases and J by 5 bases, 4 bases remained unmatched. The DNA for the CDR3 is TGCAGCGTTGAGATCCAGGGGGATCAGCCCCAGCATTTT. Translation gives CSVEIQGDQPQHF.

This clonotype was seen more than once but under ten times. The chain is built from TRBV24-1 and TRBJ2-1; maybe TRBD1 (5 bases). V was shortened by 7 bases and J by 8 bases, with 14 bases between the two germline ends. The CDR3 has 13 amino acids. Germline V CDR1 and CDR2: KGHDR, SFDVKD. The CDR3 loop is CATSATEFDEQFF. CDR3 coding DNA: TGTGCCACCAGCGCGACAGAATTTGATGAGCAGTTCTTC.

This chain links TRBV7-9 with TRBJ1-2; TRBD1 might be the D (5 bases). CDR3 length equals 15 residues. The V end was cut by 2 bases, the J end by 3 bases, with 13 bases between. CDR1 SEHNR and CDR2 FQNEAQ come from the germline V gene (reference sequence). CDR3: CASSLTGRSYYGYTF. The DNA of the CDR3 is TGTGCCAGCAGCTTAACGGGACGGAGCTACTATGGCTACACCTTC.

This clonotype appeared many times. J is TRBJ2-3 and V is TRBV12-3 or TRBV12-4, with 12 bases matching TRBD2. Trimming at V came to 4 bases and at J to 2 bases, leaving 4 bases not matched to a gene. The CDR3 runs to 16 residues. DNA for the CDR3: TGTGCCAGCAGTTCCGGACTAGCGGGACTCACAGATACGCAGTATTTT. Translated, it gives CASSSGLAGLTDTQYF.

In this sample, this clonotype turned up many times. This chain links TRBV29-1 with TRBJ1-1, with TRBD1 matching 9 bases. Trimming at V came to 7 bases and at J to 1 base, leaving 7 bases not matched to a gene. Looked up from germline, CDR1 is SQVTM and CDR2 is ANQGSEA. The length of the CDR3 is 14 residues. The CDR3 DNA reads TGCAGCGCAGGGACAGGGTGGAGGAACACTGAAGCTTTCTTT. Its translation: CSAGTGWRNTEAFF.

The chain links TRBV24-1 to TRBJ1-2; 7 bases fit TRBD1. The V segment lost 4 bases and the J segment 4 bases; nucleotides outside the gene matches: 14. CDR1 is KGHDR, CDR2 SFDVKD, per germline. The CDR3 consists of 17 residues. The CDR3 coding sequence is TGTGCCACCAGTGAGCCAGGGACAGCCGCATCCCCCTATGGCTACACCTTC. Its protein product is CATSEPGTAASPYGYTF.

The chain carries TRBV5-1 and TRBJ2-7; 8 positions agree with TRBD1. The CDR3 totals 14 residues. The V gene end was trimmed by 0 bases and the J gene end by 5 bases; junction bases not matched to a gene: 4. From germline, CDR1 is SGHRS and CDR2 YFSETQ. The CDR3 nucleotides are TGCGCCAGCAGCTTGGTGGCAGGGGGCGACGAGCAGTACTTC. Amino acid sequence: CASSLVAGGDEQYF.

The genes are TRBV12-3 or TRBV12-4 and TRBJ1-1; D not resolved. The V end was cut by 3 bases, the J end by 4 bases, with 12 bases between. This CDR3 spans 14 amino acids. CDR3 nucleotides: TGTGCCAGCAGTTTCGTCGCCTCGGGCACTGAAGCTTTCTTT. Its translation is CASSFVASGTEAFF.

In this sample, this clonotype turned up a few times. CDR3 DNA sequence: TGCAGCGTTGAAGATTTGCCTGGGGCCAACGTCCTGACTTTC. Translation: CSVEDLPGANVLTF. The chain links TRBV29-1 to TRBJ2-6; D remains ambiguous. This CDR3 region has 14 residues. Trimming shortened V by 0 bases and J by 2 bases, and 5 bases separated the two germline ends. Germline CDR1 SQVTM, CDR2 ANQGSEA.